These 28 T cell receptor beta chains came from one sample sequenced in a study of blood T cell repertoires in COVID-19. TCRdb's copy holds only in-frame clones and misses some; the assay was immunoSEQ multiplex PCR. The sample contains about 49,000 clones, about 85% of which appear only once. Material for sequencing was peripheral blood. The receptors were sampled from a human donor in a cohort sampled during active COVID-19.

The chain combines TRBV11-2 with TRBJ2-3; D possibly corresponds to TRBD1 (5 bases). V lost 3 bases, J lost 1 base, and 11 bases lay in between. The CDR3 is 15 amino acids. Germline-derived CDR1 and CDR2 are SGHAT and FQNNGV. The CDR3 bases are TGTGCCAGCAGCTTCGCCAGGGCCGGCACAGATACGCAGTATTTT. Translation gives CASSFARAGTDTQYF.

The J gene is TRBJ2-5, the V gene TRBV6-1, with 8 nucleotides matching TRBD2. This CDR3 has 15 residues. Germline V gene lookup returns CDR1 MNHNS and CDR2 SASEGT. With 3 bases clipped from V and 1 base from J, the junction kept 4 bases outside the gene matches. The CDR3 DNA reads as TGTGCCAGCAGTGACCACGGACTAGCCCAAGAGACCCAGTACTTC. Encoded protein: CASSDHGLAQETQYF.

V usage is TRBV14 and J usage is TRBJ1-1; perhaps TRBD1 as D (5 bases). Trimming shortened V by 4 bases and J by 1 base, and 7 bases separated the two germline ends. CDR1 and CDR2 (germline): SGHDN, FVKESK. This CDR3 comprises 13 residues. The CDR3 reads CASSLQENTEAFF. The CDR3, as DNA: TGTGCCAGCAGCCTACAGGAGAACACTGAAGCTTTCTTT.

The CDR3 DNA sequence: TGTGCCAGCAGTTCTCCAGGGCGTCCGGATCAGCCCCAGCATTTT. Its translation: CASSSPGRPDQPQHF. This chain joins TRBV28 and TRBJ1-5, with a weak D call TRBD1 (5 bases). Germline CDR1 reads MDHEN; CDR2 reads SYDVKM. The CDR3 has 15 amino acids. V lost 4 bases and J 5 bases, leaving 15 bases between the germline ends.

The chain is built from TRBV6-2 or TRBV6-3 and TRBJ2-7, with D possibly being TRBD2 (5 bases). The CDR3 loop spans 13 amino acids. The V gene lost 4 bases and the J gene lost 2 bases, with 9 bases spanning the gap. The germline V gene encodes CDR1 MNHEY and CDR2 SVGEGT. CDR3 nucleotides: TGTGCCAGCAGTTCCACTAGTCCCTACGAGCAGTACTTC. Translation: CASSSTSPYEQYF.

The V call is TRBV4-3, the J call TRBJ2-6; 7 bases fit TRBD2. Germline V gene sequence: CDR1 LGHNA, CDR2 YSLEER. Losses at the gene ends were 0 bases for V and 2 bases for J; bases not matched to a gene: 1. The CDR3 is made up of 16 amino acids. The CDR3 DNA is TGCGCCAGCAGCCAAGATGCGGGGGCTGGGGCCAACGTCCTGACTTTC. Amino acids: CASSQDAGAGANVLTF.

This clone was observed a handful of times. This chain joins TRBV19 and TRBJ1-5; 7 bases line up with TRBD1. The CDR3 totals 15 residues. Germline assignment: CDR1 LNHDA and CDR2 SQIVND (reference sequence). With V trimmed by 3 bases and J by 2 bases, 4 bases remained unmatched. CDR3 DNA sequence: TGTGCCAGTAGTATTGTTACAGGGGGCAATCAGCCCCAGCATTTT. This encodes CASSIVTGGNQPQHF.

Judged by abundance, this clone is medium-sized (0.01 to 0.1%). The chain joins TRBV19 to TRBJ1-2; no firm D call. V was pared by 5 bases and J by 5 bases, with 18 bases between. This CDR3 is 15 amino acids long. Germline CDR1 and CDR2: LNHDA and SQIVND (reference sequence). The CDR3 coding sequence is TGTGCCAGTAGTTCTAGCGGACCCGAGGGATATGGCTACACCTTC. Amino acid sequence: CASSSSGPEGYGYTF.

This sequence joins TRBV11-2 and TRBJ2-1, with D possibly being TRBD1 (7 bases). Looked up from germline, CDR1 is SGHAT and CDR2 is FQNNGV. The V end was cut by 3 bases, the J end by 8 bases, with 14 bases between. This CDR3 is built from 14 residues. CDR3 sequence reads: CASSLSRGAYEQFF. The CDR3 nucleotides are TGTGCCAGCAGCTTGTCCAGGGGGGCTTATGAGCAGTTCTTC.

The J gene is TRBJ1-4, the V gene TRBV4-1; the D gene is possibly TRBD1 (5 bases). V was cut by 3 bases and J by 5 bases, with 16 bases left in between. Germline V gives CDR1 MGHRA, CDR2 YSYEKL. The CDR3 is made up of 16 amino acids. The CDR3 region is CASSQATGTANEKLFF. DNA for the CDR3: TGCGCCAGCAGCCAGGCAACCGGGACTGCGAATGAAAAACTGTTTTTT.

This clone was seen once. The chain uses TRBV4-2 and TRBJ2-2; no definite D call. Germline V lookup: CDR1 LGHNA, CDR2 YNFKEQ. The CDR3 covers 17 residues. V lost 0 bases to trimming and J lost 4 bases, with 15 bases between them. The CDR3 spells CASSQDSFTATTGELFF. CDR3 bases: TGTGCCAGCAGCCAAGATTCTTTTACAGCTACCACCGGGGAGCTGTTTTTT.

The chain's CDR3 is CASSYSGRVNQPQHF. CDR3 coding DNA: TGTGCCAGCAGTTACTCGGGGAGGGTTAATCAGCCCCAGCATTTT. This chain connects TRBV6-2 or TRBV6-3 to TRBJ1-5; D gene ambiguous. The CDR3 contains 15 residues. Germline CDR1 reads MNHEY; CDR2 reads SVGEGT. Trimming pared 0 bases from V and 4 bases from J, leaving 10 bases between.

This chain uses TRBV28 with TRBJ2-7, with 8 bases aligning to TRBD2. The CDR3 consists of 14 residues. The germline V gene encodes CDR1 MDHEN and CDR2 SYDVKM. V was pared by 3 bases and J by 6 bases, with 7 bases of the junction left unmatched. The CDR3 nucleotides are TGTGCCAGCAGTTTCCCCGGGACTAGTGGCGAGCAGTACTTC. This codes for CASSFPGTSGEQYF.

This clone has a handful of counts. The chain employs TRBV4-3 and TRBJ2-2, with D possibly matching TRBD2 (5 bases). The CDR3 contains 16 residues. The germline V and J ends were trimmed by 4 bases and 4 bases, with 16 bases remaining between them. Germline-derived CDR1 and CDR2 are LGHNA and YSLEER. CDR3 sequence (DNA): TGCGCCAGCAGCCTAGTTCCAAGAGGAGGCACCGGGGAGCTGTTTTTT. Amino acids: CASSLVPRGGTGELFF.

The chain has TRBV6-2 or TRBV6-3 and TRBJ2-3; 10 bases align to TRBD2. J gave up 1 base and V 4 bases, and 8 bases lay outside the gene matches. From germline, CDR1 is MNHEY and CDR2 SVGEGT. The CDR3 runs 17 residues. CDR3 protein: CASSSYASGRGTDTQYF. As DNA, the CDR3 is TGTGCCAGCAGTTCTTACGCAAGCGGGAGGGGCACAGATACGCAGTATTTT.

The rearrangement uses TRBV9 and TRBJ2-3; 9 bases line up with TRBD1. After removal of 3 bases from V and 4 bases from J, the junction contained 3 bases not matched to a gene. The germline gives CDR1 SGDLS, CDR2 YYNGEE. CDR3 length: 14 amino acids. The CDR3 spells CASSETGGADTQYF. The CDR3, as DNA: TGTGCCAGCAGCGAGACAGGGGGGGCAGATACGCAGTATTTT.

The chain has TRBV27 and TRBJ2-7; 11 bases are a match to TRBD1. Losses at the gene ends were 4 bases for V and 4 bases for J; bases not matched to a gene: 6. CDR3 length: 15 residues. Germline V gene sequence: CDR1 MNHEY, CDR2 SMNVEV (reference sequence). Written as DNA, the CDR3 is TGTGCCAGCAGTTACGGACAGGGGGCGCGATACGAGCAGTACTTC. It specifies CASSYGQGARYEQYF.

The V and J genes are TRBV5-6 and TRBJ1-1; unclear D gene. Germline values: CDR1 SGHDT, CDR2 YYEEEE. This CDR3 is 16 amino acids long. V shed 1 base and J shed 0 bases, with 13 bases lying between them. The CDR3, as DNA: TGTGCCAGCAGCTTGAGGCCGGAGCGAATGAACACTGAAGCTTTCTTT. Translation: CASSLRPERMNTEAFF.

The chain combines TRBV9 with TRBJ1-5; D is perhaps TRBD1 (6 bases). V lost 3 bases and J lost 1, with 11 bases in between. The CDR3 runs to 15 residues. Germline CDR1 and CDR2: SGDLS and YYNGEE. CDR3 amino acids: CASSARDTSNQPQHF. In nucleotides, the CDR3 is TGTGCCAGCAGCGCCCGGGACACCAGCAATCAGCCCCAGCATTTT. The full variable domain, in which reference TRBV9 and TRBJ1-5 provide the parts outside the CDR3, is DSGVTQTPKHLITATGQRVTLRCSPRSGDLSVYWYQQSLDQGLQFLIQYYNGEERAKGNILERFSAQQFPDLHSELNLSSLELGDSALYFCASSARDTSNQPQHFGDGTRLSIL.

The J gene is TRBJ2-7, the V gene TRBV7-8; 7 positions match TRBD1. Germline lookup yields CDR1 SGHVS and CDR2 FQNEAQ. V was clipped by 0 bases and J by 2 bases; unmatched bases: 4. This CDR3 contains 15 residues. The CDR3 DNA reads TGTGCCAGCAGCTTAGCGGACAGGAAAACCTACGAGCAGTACTTC. Translating gives CASSLADRKTYEQYF.

The gene calls are TRBV6-6 and TRBJ1-6; a weak D match, TRBD1 (6 bases). V was pared by 7 bases and J by 5 bases, with 12 bases between. Germline V gene data show CDR1 as MNHNY and CDR2 as SVGAGI (reference sequence). The CDR3 loop spans 14 amino acids. The CDR3 DNA sequence: TGTGCCAGCACCTCCGGACAGAATAATTCACCCCTCCACTTT. Translating gives CASTSGQNNSPLHF.

This chain uses TRBV3-1 (or the pseudogene TRBV3-2) with TRBJ1-1; tentatively, D is TRBD1 (6 bases). Trimming shortened V by 4 bases and J by 8 bases, and 14 bases separated the two germline ends. Looked up from germline, CDR1 is LGHDT and CDR2 is YNNKEL (reference sequence). The length of the CDR3 is 13 residues. Here the CDR3 reads CASSPRQEGEAFF. The CDR3 DNA follows: TGTGCCAGCAGCCCCCGACAGGAAGGCGAAGCTTTCTTT.

The chain is built from TRBV5-1 and TRBJ2-1; D uncertain. In germline, CDR1 is SGHRS, CDR2 YFSETQ. The CDR3 has 14 residues. V was trimmed by 6 bases and J by 5 bases, leaving 15 bases between them. The CDR3 DNA is TGCGCCAGCAACCCATACTCTCCCGACAATGAGCAGTTCTTC. This codes for CASNPYSPDNEQFF.

The genes are TRBV5-4 and TRBJ2-7; tentatively, D is TRBD1 (6 bases). The germline V gene encodes CDR1 SGHNT and CDR2 YYREEE (reference sequence). V dropped 4 bases and J dropped 0 bases, with 14 bases sitting between them. The CDR3 is 15 residues long. CDR3 sequence: CASSPRGLGSYEQYF. In nucleotides, the CDR3 is TGTGCCAGCAGCCCGAGGGGGTTGGGCTCCTACGAGCAGTACTTC.

This sequence joins TRBV21-1 and TRBJ1-6; the listed D gene, TRBD1, was not tested against the DNA. TRBV21-1 is flagged as a pseudogene. The CDR3 has 17 amino acids. CDR3 sequence reads: CASSPLSRDRVRSPLHF. The CDR3 DNA reads TGTGCCAGCAGCCCACTGTCCCGGGACAGGGTTCGGTCACCCCTCCACTTT.

The chain employs TRBV6-6 and TRBJ1-2, with 7 bases matching TRBD1. This CDR3 contains 12 residues. CDR1 and CDR2 from the germline V gene are MNHNY and SVGAGI (reference sequence). V was pared by 4 bases and J by 6 bases, with 2 bases of the junction left unmatched. The CDR3: CASSSGTDGYTF. CDR3 nucleotides: TGTGCCAGCAGTTCCGGGACAGATGGCTACACCTTC.

The chain employs TRBV19 and TRBJ1-5; TRBD1 agrees at 8 bases. Germline values: CDR1 LNHDA, CDR2 SQIVND (reference sequence). Trimming removed 5 bases from V and 7 bases from J; junction bases left unmatched: 7. The CDR3 sequence is 14 residues long. CDR3 sequence (DNA): TGTGCCAGTAGTCCTACAGGGGGACGGCAGCCCCAGCATTTT. Translation gives CASSPTGGRQPQHF.

V usage is TRBV7-9 and J usage is TRBJ2-7, with D possibly matching TRBD2 (6 bases). The CDR3 loop spans 15 amino acids. The V end was cut by 2 bases, the J end by 2 bases, with 13 bases between. The germline V gene encodes CDR1 SEHNR and CDR2 FQNEAQ (reference sequence). Here the CDR3 reads CASSLLGGVTYEQYF. The CDR3 nucleotides are TGTGCCAGCAGCTTACTGGGAGGCGTCACCTACGAGCAGTACTTC.